These 2 T cell receptor beta chains share one sample of origin, sequenced in a study of blood T cell repertoires in COVID-19. Clones were sequenced by immunoSEQ multiplex PCR, and TCRdb holds only the in-frame ones, with some missing. The table includes more than 150,000 clones, approximately 86% detected once. Sequencing used peripheral blood. These receptors originate from a man between 60 and 75 years old with acute or convalescent COVID-19.

This clone was detected once. The gene calls are TRBV24-1 and TRBJ2-7; possibly TRBD2 for D (5 bases). The CDR3 has 15 amino acids. V dropped 2 bases and J dropped 6 bases, with 16 bases sitting between them. Germline values: CDR1 KGHDR, CDR2 SFDVKD. The CDR3 DNA is TGTGCCACCAGTGATTCGGCGGGCTACATCGGCGAGCAGTACTTC. This encodes CATSDSAGYIGEQYF.

The rearrangement uses TRBV21-1 and TRBJ2-7; TRBD1, the table's D call, was not compared with the DNA. TRBV21-1 is a listed pseudogene. CDR3 size: 12 residues. CDR3 in amino acids: CASPKGVHEQYF. CDR3 nucleotides: TGTGCCAGCCCAAAGGGGGTCCACGAGCAGTACTTC.